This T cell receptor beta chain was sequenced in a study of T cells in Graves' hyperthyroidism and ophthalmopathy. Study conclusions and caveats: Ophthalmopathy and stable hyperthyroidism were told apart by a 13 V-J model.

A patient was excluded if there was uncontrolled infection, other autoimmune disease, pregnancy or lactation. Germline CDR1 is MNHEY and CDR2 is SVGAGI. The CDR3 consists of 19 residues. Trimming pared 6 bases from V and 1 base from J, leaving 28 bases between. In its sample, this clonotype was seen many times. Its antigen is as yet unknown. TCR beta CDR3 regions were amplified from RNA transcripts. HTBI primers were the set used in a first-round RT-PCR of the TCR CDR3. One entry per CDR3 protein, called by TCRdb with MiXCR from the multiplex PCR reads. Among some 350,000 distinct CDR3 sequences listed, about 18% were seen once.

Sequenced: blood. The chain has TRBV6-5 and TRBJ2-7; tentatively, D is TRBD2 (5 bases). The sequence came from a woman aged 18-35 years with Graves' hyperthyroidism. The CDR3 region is CASSFRSWTFGSRSYEQYF. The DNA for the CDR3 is TGTGCCAGCAGCTTCAGGAGTTGGACTTTCGGTTCGAGGTCCTACGAGCAGTACTTC.